A single sample gave rise to the 27 T cell receptor beta chains below, sequenced in a study of spatial heterogeneity in lung cancer. A single record per CDR3 protein comes from TCRdb applying MiXCR to the 5' RACE reads. Found here are about 50,000 distinct CDR3 sequences, about 7.6% of them singletons; the top ten hold about 13%. Time point described: sample taken at primary tumor resection. Researchers sequenced whole RNA taken from tumor, nontumor lung or frozen PBMC without sorting. The specimen was PBMCs, collected at surgery. The source of these receptors is a female donor with early-stage non-small cell lung cancer.

V and J are TRBV6-1 and TRBJ2-7; 8 bases are a match to TRBD2. This CDR3 is built from 14 residues. J lost 5 bases, V lost 6 bases, and 9 bases had no gene match. Per germline, CDR1 MNHNS and CDR2 SASEGT. The CDR3 DNA reads TGTGCCAGCAGGGGGCCGGGACTAGACCACGAGCAGTACTTC. This gives the protein CASRGPGLDHEQYF.

CDR3 DNA sequence: TGTGCCAGCAGCTTATCGGGACAGAATCAGCCCCAGCATTTT. Its protein product is CASSLSGQNQPQHF. V gene TRBV7-9 combines with J gene TRBJ1-5; 7 bases line up with TRBD1. V dropped 2 bases and J dropped 4; count of bases not matched to a gene: 2. The CDR3 length is 14 residues. Germline V CDR1 and CDR2: SEHNR, FQNEAQ (reference sequence).

This clonotype came up many times. The J gene is TRBJ2-3, the V gene TRBV7-2; unclear D gene. The CDR3 runs to 14 residues. Per germline, CDR1 SGHTA and CDR2 FQGNSA. V was pared by 1 base and J by 3 bases, with 8 bases between. Here the CDR3 reads CASSLEGRTDTQYF. The CDR3 DNA sequence: TGTGCCAGCAGCTTAGAAGGGCGGACAGATACGCAGTATTTT.

Only a few counts were recorded for this clonotype. The CDR3 sequence is CASSPYSDSYEQYF. CDR3 nucleotide sequence: TGTGCCAGCTCACCATACTCGGACAGCTACGAGCAGTACTTC. The chain carries TRBV18 and TRBJ2-7; D is perhaps TRBD1 (6 bases). The CDR3 totals 14 residues. CDR1 is KGHSH and CDR2 is LQKENI in the germline V gene. The V and J ends lost 2 bases and 3 bases respectively, with 11 bases between them.

This clonotype was counted ten times or more. For the CDR3, the DNA is TGTGCCAGCAGTTGGGGCACCATGAACACTGAAGCTTTCTTT. This sequence encodes CASSWGTMNTEAFF. V usage is TRBV6-1 and J usage is TRBJ1-1, with D maybe TRBD1 (5 bases). The CDR3 runs to 14 residues. Germline CDR1 MNHNS, CDR2 SASEGT. V lost 5 bases and J lost 0, with 10 bases in between.

This clonotype was found a few times. This chain joins TRBV6-5 and TRBJ1-6; D remains ambiguous. Per the germline V gene, CDR1 is MNHEY and CDR2 is SVGAGI. V lost 2 bases and J 7 bases, leaving 9 bases between the germline ends. CDR3 length: 14 residues. DNA of the CDR3: TGTGCCAGCAGTTACGCCGTAGGAAATTCACCCCTCCACTTT. This codes for CASSYAVGNSPLHF.

This clonotype was seen at least ten times. V and J are TRBV12-3 or TRBV12-4 and TRBJ1-5; 7 nucleotides line up with TRBD1. The length of the CDR3 is 14 residues. V shed 6 bases, J shed 7 bases, and the junction held 9 bases outside the gene matches. CDR3 bases: TGTGCCAGCAGCCAACAGGGGACGAACCAGCCCCAGCATTTT. Translated: CASSQQGTNQPQHF.

This clonotype was counted many times. This rearrangement joins TRBV15 to TRBJ1-5; 10 bases fit TRBD1. CDR3 length equals 15 residues. With 3 bases clipped from V and 1 base from J, the junction kept 0 bases outside the gene matches. Germline-derived CDR1 and CDR2 are LNHNV and YYDKDF (reference sequence). The CDR3 sequence is CATSRTGGSNQPQHF. The CDR3 bases are TGTGCCACCAGCAGGACAGGGGGCAGCAATCAGCCCCAGCATTTT.

This clonotype appeared a few times. V gene TRBV4-1 combines with J gene TRBJ2-3; TRBD1 agrees at 9 bases. CDR1 MGHRA and CDR2 YSYEKL come from the germline V gene. The CDR3 is 18 amino acids. Trimming at V came to 0 bases and at J to 2 bases, leaving 9 bases not matched to a gene. The CDR3 reads CASSQEWGQGTHTDTQYF. The CDR3 nucleotides read TGCGCCAGCAGCCAAGAGTGGGGACAGGGAACCCACACAGATACGCAGTATTTT.

This rearrangement joins TRBV5-5 to TRBJ1-2; tentative D call: TRBD1 (6 bases). Trimming removed 2 bases from V and 7 bases from J, with 21 bases in between. The V gene's germline CDR1 is SGHKS and CDR2 YYEKEE (reference sequence). The CDR3 is 16 amino acids. CDR3 sequence (DNA): TGTGCCAGCAGCTTTGAAGGACAGCGCAATTCTGTTGGCTACACCTTC. Translated: CASSFEGQRNSVGYTF.

V gene TRBV5-8 combines with J gene TRBJ2-5; D is unresolved. Germline V gene sequence: CDR1 SGHTS, CDR2 YDEGEE. The CDR3 sequence is 16 residues long. Trimming took 3 bases from V and 5 from J, leaving 20 bases between them. CDR3 region: CASSSVGSTRWETQYF. The CDR3, as DNA: TGTGCCAGCAGCTCGGTCGGCAGTACGCGCTGGGAGACCCAGTACTTC.

This clonotype was seen many times. The V gene is TRBV29-1, the J gene TRBJ2-1; a possible D gene is TRBD2 (6 bases). V shed 6 bases and J shed 1 base, with 16 bases lying between them. Germline V lookup: CDR1 SQVTM, CDR2 ANQGSEA. There are 15 residues in the CDR3. The CDR3 nucleotides are TGCAGCGTGGAGGGTAGCATCGGTTCCTACAATGAGCAGTTCTTC. Its translation is CSVEGSIGSYNEQFF.

The J gene is TRBJ2-2, the V gene TRBV3-1; D is unresolved. The germline gives CDR1 LGHDT, CDR2 YNNKEL (reference sequence). The germline V and J ends were trimmed by 1 base and 6 bases, with 9 bases remaining between them. This CDR3 is built from 14 residues. The CDR3 nucleotides are TGTGCCAGCAGCCAAGTTACTGGGCCCGGGGAGCTGTTTTTT. Amino acid sequence: CASSQVTGPGELFF.

The rearrangement links TRBV5-5 to TRBJ1-2; a possible D gene is TRBD1 (6 bases). Germline-derived CDR1 and CDR2 are SGHKS and YYEKEE (reference sequence). The length of the CDR3 is 13 residues. Deletions cut 4 bases from V and 4 bases from J, with 11 bases between. Written as DNA, the CDR3 is TGTGCCAGCAGCGCCAGGACAGCCTATGGCTACACCTTC. Residues: CASSARTAYGYTF.

This chain uses TRBV12-3 or TRBV12-4 with TRBJ2-3; 15 bases are a match to TRBD2. The CDR3 is 16 amino acids. The trim removed 5 bases at V and 4 bases at J, leaving 4 bases unmatched. CDR3 sequence (DNA): TGTGCCAGCAGTACACGGACTAGCGGGGGGGCAGATACGCAGTATTTT. It codes for CASSTRTSGGADTQYF.

This clonotype was found a few times. The CDR3 reads CSVDAGGGDTQYF. CDR3 nucleotides: TGCAGCGTTGACGCGGGGGGGGGGGATACGCAGTATTTT. This rearrangement joins TRBV29-1 to TRBJ2-3; TRBD2 matches at 9 bases. V gave up 3 bases and J gave up 6 bases; unmatched junction bases: 4. This CDR3 contains 13 residues. CDR1 and CDR2 (germline): SQVTM, ANQGSEA.

This chain joins TRBV20-1 and TRBJ2-2, with 10 bases matching TRBD2. The CDR3 is 16 residues long. The germline V gene encodes CDR1 DFQATT and CDR2 SNEGSKA (reference sequence). The trim removed 0 bases at V and 6 bases at J, leaving 7 bases unmatched. CDR3 in DNA: TGCAGTGCTAGAGATTGGTCTAGCGGGGGCCCCGGGGAGCTGTTTTTT. This sequence encodes CSARDWSSGGPGELFF.

This chain links TRBV18 with TRBJ2-5; 7 positions agree with TRBD1. CDR1 is KGHSH, CDR2 LQKENI, per germline. V lost 2 bases to trimming and J lost 5 bases; unmatched junction nucleotides: 5. This CDR3 region has 14 residues. CDR3 nucleotide sequence: TGTGCCAGCTCACCAACGACAGGGACGGAGACCCAGTACTTC. Its protein is CASSPTTGTETQYF.

This clonotype was observed at least ten times. This chain uses TRBV7-9 with TRBJ1-1; the D gene is possibly TRBD1 (6 bases). The CDR3 is 15 residues long. V gave up 2 bases and J gave up 0 bases, with 10 bases separating them. Germline V gives CDR1 SEHNR, CDR2 FQNEAQ (reference sequence). The CDR3: CASSLTGTLNTEAFF. In DNA form, the CDR3 reads TGTGCCAGCAGCTTAACCGGGACACTGAACACTGAAGCTTTCTTT.

The rearrangement joins TRBV7-9 to TRBJ1-3; possibly TRBD1 for D (5 bases). Deletions cut 3 bases from V and 10 bases from J, with 16 bases between. The CDR3 length is 14 residues. Germline CDR1 and CDR2: SEHNR and FQNEAQ (reference sequence). DNA of the CDR3: TGTGCCAGCAGCTTCTCCGGGACCCTGGAAACCATATATTTT. Translating it yields CASSFSGTLETIYF.

The V and J genes are TRBV11-2 and TRBJ2-2; maybe TRBD1 (6 bases). Germline CDR1 and CDR2: SGHAT and FQNNGV. This CDR3 is built from 14 residues. The V gene lost 4 bases and the J gene lost 2 bases, with 8 bases spanning the gap. The CDR3 DNA reads TGTGCCAGCAGCTCGGACAGAAACACCGGGGAGCTGTTTTTT. Protein product: CASSSDRNTGELFF.

This clonotype was counted a few times. The V and J genes are TRBV19 and TRBJ1-4, with TRBD1 identical over 8 bases. Losses at the gene ends were 6 bases for V and 8 bases for J; bases not matched to a gene: 8. The CDR3 runs 14 residues. Germline CDR1 is LNHDA and CDR2 is SQIVND (reference sequence). As DNA, the CDR3 is TGTGCCAGTAGGAGGGACAGGTCGGCGGAAAAACTGTTTTTT. This codes for CASRRDRSAEKLFF. The full variable domain, with the rest looked up from reference TRBV19 and TRBJ1-4, is DGGITQSPKYLFRKEGQNVTLSCEQNLNHDAMYWYRQDPGQGLRLIYYSQIVNDFQKGDIAEGYSVSREKKESFPLTVTSAQKNPTAFYLCASRRDRSAEKLFFGSGTQLSVL.

The rearrangement uses TRBV7-9 and TRBJ1-1; tentatively, D is TRBD1 (5 bases). V lost 3 bases and J lost 0, with 11 bases in between. Germline CDR1 is SEHNR and CDR2 is FQNEAQ (reference sequence). The CDR3 extends over 15 amino acids. CDR3 nucleotides: TGTGCCAGCAGCTTGGGAGGGGTTATGAACACTGAAGCTTTCTTT. Translating gives CASSLGGVMNTEAFF. The variable domain in full, with the rest retrieved from reference TRBV7-9 and TRBJ1-1, is DTGVSQNPRHKITKRGQNVTFRCDPISEHNRLYWYRQTLGQGPEFLTYFQNEAQLEKSRLLSDRFSAERPKGSFSTLEIQRTEQGDSAMYLCASSLGGVMNTEAFFGQGTRLTVV.

This clonotype turned up a few times. The chain is built from TRBV7-9 and TRBJ2-3, with 7 nucleotides matching TRBD2. V trimming: 5 bases; J trimming: 2 bases; junction bases outside the gene matches: 4. The germline V gene encodes CDR1 SEHNR and CDR2 FQNEAQ (reference sequence). This CDR3 is built from 14 residues. For the CDR3, the DNA is TGTGCCAGCAGCCGGAGCGGGAACACAGATACGCAGTATTTT. It encodes CASSRSGNTDTQYF.

This clonotype came up many times. CDR3 residues: CSVRHGNGELFF. CDR3 bases: TGCAGCGTGAGACACGGAAACGGGGAGCTGTTTTTT. The chain is built from TRBV29-1 and TRBJ2-2; D is unresolved. CDR1 is SQVTM and CDR2 is ANQGSEA in the germline V gene. This CDR3 comprises 12 residues. V lost 6 bases, J lost 7 bases, and 12 bases lay in between.

This clonotype was counted ten times or more. The DNA of the CDR3 is TGCAGCGTGGTGACAGGGGTCGGTGGCTACACCTTC. It translates to CSVVTGVGGYTF. J is TRBJ1-2 and V is TRBV29-1, with 8 bases that match TRBD1. The V gene's germline CDR1 is SQVTM and CDR2 ANQGSEA. The V segment lost 6 bases and the J segment 7 bases; nucleotides outside the gene matches: 7. This CDR3 has 12 amino acids.

CDR3 sequence (DNA): TGTGCCAGCAGTGAGGGTGACAGGGCCTTCTCCTACGAGCAGTACTTC. Residues: CASSEGDRAFSYEQYF. This chain joins TRBV27 and TRBJ2-7; the match to TRBD1 covers 7 bases. After removal of 5 bases from V and 0 bases from J, the junction contained 10 bases not matched to a gene. The CDR3 is made up of 16 amino acids. CDR1 is MNHEY and CDR2 is SMNVEV in the germline V gene (reference sequence).